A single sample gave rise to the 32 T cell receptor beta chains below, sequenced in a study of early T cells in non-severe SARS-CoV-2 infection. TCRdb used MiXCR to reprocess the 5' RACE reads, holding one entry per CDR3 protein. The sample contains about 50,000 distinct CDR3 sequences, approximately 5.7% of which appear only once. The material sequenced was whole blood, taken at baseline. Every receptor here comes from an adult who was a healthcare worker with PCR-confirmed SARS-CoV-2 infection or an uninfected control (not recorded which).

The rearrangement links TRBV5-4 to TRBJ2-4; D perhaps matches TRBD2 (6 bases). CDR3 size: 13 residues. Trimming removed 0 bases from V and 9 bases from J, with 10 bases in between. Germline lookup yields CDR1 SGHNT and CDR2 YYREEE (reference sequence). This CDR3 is CASSLGLGAIQYF. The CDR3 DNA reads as TGTGCCAGCAGCTTGGGACTAGGGGCCATTCAGTACTTC.

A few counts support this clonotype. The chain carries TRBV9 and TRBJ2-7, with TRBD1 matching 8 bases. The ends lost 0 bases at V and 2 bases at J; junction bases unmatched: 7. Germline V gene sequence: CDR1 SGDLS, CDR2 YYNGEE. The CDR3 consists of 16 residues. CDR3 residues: CASSVGGTGGPYEQYF. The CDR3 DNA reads TGTGCCAGCAGCGTAGGTGGAACAGGGGGACCCTACGAGCAGTACTTC.

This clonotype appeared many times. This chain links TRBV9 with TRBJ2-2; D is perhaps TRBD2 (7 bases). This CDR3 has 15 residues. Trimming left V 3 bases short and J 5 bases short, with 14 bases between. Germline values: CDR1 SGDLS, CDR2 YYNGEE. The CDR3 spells CASSAGGGGTGELFF. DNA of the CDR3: TGTGCCAGCAGCGCCGGAGGGGGAGGGACCGGGGAGCTGTTTTTT.

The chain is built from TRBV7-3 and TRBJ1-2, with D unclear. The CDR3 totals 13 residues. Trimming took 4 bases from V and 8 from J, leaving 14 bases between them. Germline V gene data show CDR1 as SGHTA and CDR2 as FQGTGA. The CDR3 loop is CASSSAYGLGYTF. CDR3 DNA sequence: TGTGCCAGCAGCTCCGCCTACGGTTTGGGCTACACCTTC.

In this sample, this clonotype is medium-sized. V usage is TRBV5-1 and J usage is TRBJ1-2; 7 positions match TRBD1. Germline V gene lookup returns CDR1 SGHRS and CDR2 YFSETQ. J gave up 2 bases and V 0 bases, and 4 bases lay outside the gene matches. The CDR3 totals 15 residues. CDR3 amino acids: CASSLGLTGNYGYTF. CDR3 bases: TGCGCCAGCAGCTTGGGGTTGACAGGGAACTATGGCTACACCTTC.

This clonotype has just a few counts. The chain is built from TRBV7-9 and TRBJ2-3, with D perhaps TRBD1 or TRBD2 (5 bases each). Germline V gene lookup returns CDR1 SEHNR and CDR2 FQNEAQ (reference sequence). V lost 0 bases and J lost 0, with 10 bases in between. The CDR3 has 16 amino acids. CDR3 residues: CASSLAGGGSTDTQYF. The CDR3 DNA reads TGTGCCAGCAGCTTAGCCGGTGGGGGTAGCACAGATACGCAGTATTTT.

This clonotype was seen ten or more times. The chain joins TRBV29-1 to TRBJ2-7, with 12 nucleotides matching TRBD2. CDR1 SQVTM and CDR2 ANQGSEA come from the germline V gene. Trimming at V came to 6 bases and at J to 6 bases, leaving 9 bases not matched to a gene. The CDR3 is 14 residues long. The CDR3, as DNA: TGCAGCGTCCGTCTAGCGGGAGGGCCTCGCGAGCAGTACTTC. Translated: CSVRLAGGPREQYF.

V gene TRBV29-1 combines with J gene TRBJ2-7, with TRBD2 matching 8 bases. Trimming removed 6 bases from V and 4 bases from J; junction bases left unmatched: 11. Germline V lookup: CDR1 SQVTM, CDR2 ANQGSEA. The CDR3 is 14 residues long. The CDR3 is CSVPDGPSGYEQYF. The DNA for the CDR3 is TGCAGCGTGCCGGATGGCCCTAGCGGGTACGAGCAGTACTTC.

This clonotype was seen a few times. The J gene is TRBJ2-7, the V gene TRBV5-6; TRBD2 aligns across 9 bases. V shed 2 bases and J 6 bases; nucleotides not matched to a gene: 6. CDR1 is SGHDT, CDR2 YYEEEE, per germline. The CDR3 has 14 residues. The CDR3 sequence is CASSFPGLAVEQYF. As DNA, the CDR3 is TGTGCCAGCAGCTTCCCGGGACTAGCTGTCGAGCAGTACTTC.

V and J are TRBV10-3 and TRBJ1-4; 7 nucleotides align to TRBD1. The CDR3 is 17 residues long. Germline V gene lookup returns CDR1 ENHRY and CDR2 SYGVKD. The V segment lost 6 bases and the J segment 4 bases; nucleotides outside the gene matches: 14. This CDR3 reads CAIRPPGQTIHNEKLFF. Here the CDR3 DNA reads TGTGCCATCAGGCCCCCGGGACAGACGATTCATAATGAAAAACTGTTTTTT.

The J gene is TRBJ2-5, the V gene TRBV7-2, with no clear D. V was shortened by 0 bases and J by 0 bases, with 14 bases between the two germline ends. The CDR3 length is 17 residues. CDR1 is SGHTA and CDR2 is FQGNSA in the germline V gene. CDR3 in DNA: TGTGCCAGCAGCTTAGCGCGGTGGAGCCGGTACCAAGAGACCCAGTACTTC. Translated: CASSLARWSRYQETQYF.

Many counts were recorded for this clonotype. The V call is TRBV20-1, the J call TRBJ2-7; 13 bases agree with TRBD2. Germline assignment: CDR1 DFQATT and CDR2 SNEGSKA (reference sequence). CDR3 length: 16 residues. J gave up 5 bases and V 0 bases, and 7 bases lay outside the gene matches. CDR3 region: CSARDLRTSGSDEQYF. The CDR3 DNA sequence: TGCAGTGCTAGAGATCTACGGACTAGCGGGAGTGACGAGCAGTACTTC.

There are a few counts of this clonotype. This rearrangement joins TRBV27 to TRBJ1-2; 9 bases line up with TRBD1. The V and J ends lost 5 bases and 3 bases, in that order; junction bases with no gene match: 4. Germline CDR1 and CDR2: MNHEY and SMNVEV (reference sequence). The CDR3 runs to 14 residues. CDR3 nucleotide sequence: TGTGCCAGCAGTCTTACAGGGGGCGACTATGGCTACACCTTC. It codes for CASSLTGGDYGYTF.

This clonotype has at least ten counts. CDR3 sequence: CASSLQFF. CDR3 bases: TGTGCCAGCAGCCTGCAGTTCTTC. J is TRBJ2-1 and V is TRBV7-9, with D uncertain. Germline values: CDR1 SEHNR, CDR2 FQNEAQ (reference sequence). CDR3 length: 8 residues. The V end lost 5 bases, the J end lost 12 bases, and 2 bases lay between the germline ends.

CDR3 protein: CASSRGGSAKNIQYF. CDR3 coding DNA: TGTGCCAGCAGCCGAGGGGGCTCGGCCAAAAACATTCAGTACTTC. The chain carries TRBV7-2 and TRBJ2-4, with 7 bases matching TRBD1. This CDR3 has 15 residues. Germline V lookup: CDR1 SGHTA, CDR2 FQGNSA. V dropped 5 bases and J dropped 1; count of bases not matched to a gene: 5.

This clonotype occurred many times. In DNA form, the CDR3 reads TGTGCCATCAGTGGGCTAGGAGGGGGCAAGGGCTCCTACAATGAGCAGTTCTTC. It is translated as CAISGLGGGKGSYNEQFF. This chain uses TRBV10-3 with TRBJ2-1; weak D call: TRBD1 (7 bases). The V gene's germline CDR1 is ENHRY and CDR2 SYGVKD. Trimming took 4 bases from V and 0 from J, leaving 19 bases between them. The CDR3 consists of 18 residues.

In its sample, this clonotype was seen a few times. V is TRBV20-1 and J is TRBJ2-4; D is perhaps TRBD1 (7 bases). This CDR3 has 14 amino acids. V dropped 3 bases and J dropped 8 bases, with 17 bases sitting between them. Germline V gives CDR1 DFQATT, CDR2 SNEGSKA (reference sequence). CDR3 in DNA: TGCAGTGCTAGTGACGACAGGGACTGGGACATTCAGTACTTC. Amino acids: CSASDDRDWDIQYF.

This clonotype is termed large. The CDR3: CASSPLVTLDTSYEQYF. As DNA, the CDR3 is TGTGCCAGCAGTCCACTTGTAACACTGGACACCTCCTACGAGCAGTACTTC. The chain links TRBV28 to TRBJ2-7; possibly TRBD1 for D (5 bases). Between the trimmed V and J ends, which lost 5 bases and 0 bases, there was a span of 20 bases. Germline values: CDR1 MDHEN, CDR2 SYDVKM. The CDR3 covers 17 residues.

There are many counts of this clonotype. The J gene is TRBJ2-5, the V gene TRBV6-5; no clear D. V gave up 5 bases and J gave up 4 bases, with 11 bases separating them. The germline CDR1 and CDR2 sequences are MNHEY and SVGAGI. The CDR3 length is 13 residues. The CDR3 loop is CASSPPPPETQYF. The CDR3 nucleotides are TGTGCCAGCAGTCCACCACCACCAGAGACCCAGTACTTC.

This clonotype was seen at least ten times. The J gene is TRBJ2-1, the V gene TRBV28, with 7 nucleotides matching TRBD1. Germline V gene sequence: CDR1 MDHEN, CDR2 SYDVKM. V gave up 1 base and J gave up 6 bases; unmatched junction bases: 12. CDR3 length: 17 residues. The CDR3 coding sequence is TGTGCCAGCAGTTTATCCGGAATAAACAGGGGCGGCAATGAGCAGTTCTTC. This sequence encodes CASSLSGINRGGNEQFF.

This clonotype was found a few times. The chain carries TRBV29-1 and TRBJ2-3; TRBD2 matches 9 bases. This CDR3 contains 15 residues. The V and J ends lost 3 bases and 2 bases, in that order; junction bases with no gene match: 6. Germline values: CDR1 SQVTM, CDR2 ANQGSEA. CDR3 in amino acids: CSVEGLAGITDTQYF. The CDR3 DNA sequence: TGCAGCGTTGAGGGTCTAGCGGGAATCACAGATACGCAGTATTTT.

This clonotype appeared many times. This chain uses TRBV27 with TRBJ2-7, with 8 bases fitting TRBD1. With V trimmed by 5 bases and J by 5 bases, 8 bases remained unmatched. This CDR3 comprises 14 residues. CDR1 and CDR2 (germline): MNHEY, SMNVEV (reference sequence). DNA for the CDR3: TGTGCCAGCAGTGTTCAGGGGGCGAAGAACGAGCAGTACTTC. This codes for CASSVQGAKNEQYF.

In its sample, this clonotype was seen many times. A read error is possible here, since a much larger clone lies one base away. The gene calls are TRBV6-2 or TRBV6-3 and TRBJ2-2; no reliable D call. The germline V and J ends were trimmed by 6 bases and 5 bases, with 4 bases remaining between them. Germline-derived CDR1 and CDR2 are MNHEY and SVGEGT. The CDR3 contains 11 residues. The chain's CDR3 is CASSFTGELFF. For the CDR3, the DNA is TGTGCCAGCAGCTTTACCGGGGAGCTGTTTTTT.

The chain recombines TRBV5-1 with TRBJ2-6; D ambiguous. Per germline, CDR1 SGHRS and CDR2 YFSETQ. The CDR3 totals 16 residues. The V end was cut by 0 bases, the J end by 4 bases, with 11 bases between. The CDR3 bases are TGCGCCAGCAGCTTGGCTGGGGTGCCCGGGGCCAACGTCCTGACTTTC. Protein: CASSLAGVPGANVLTF.

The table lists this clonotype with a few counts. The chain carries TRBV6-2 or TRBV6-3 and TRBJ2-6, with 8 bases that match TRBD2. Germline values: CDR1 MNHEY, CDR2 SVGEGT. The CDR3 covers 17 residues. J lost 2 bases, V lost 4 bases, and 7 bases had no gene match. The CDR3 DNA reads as TGTGCCAGCAGTTCAGTTCCGGGAGGGCCTGGGGCCAACGTCCTGACTTTC. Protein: CASSSVPGGPGANVLTF.

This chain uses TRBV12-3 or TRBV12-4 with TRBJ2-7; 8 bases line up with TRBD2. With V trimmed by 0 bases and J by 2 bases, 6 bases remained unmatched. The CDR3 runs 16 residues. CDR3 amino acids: CASSLAGSGGAYEQYF. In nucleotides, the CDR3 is TGTGCCAGCAGTTTAGCCGGAAGCGGGGGAGCCTACGAGCAGTACTTC.

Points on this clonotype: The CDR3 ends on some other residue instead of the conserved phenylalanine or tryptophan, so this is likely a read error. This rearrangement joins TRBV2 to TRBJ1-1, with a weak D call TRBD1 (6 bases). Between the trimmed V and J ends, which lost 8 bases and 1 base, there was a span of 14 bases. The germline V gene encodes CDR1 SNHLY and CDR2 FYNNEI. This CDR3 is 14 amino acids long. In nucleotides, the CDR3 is TGTGCCAGCGGTGGAGGGGGTCGGAACACTGAAGCTTTCTCT. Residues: CASGGGGRNTEAFS.

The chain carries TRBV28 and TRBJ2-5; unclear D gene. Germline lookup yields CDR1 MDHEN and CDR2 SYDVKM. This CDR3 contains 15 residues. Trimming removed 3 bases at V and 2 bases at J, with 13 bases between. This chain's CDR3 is CASSFPTEAQETQYF. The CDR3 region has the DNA TGTGCCAGCAGTTTCCCCACAGAGGCGCAAGAGACCCAGTACTTC.

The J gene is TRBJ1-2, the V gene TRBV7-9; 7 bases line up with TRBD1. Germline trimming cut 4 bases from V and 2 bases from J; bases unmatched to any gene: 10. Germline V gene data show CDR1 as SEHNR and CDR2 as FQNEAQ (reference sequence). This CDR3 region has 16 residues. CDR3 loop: CASSSPSRGSNYGYTF. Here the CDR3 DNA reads TGTGCCAGCAGCTCACCTTCCAGGGGGTCGAACTATGGCTACACCTTC.

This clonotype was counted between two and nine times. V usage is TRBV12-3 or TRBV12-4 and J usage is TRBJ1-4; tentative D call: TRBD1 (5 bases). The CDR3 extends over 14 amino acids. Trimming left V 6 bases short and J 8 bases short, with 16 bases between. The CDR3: CASSPQGGGEKLFF. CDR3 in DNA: TGTGCCAGCAGCCCTCAGGGTGGCGGAGAAAAACTGTTTTTT.

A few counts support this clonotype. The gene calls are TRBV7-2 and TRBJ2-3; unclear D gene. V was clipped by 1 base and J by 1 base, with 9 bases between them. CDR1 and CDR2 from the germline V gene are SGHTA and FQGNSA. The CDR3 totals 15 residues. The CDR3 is CASSLGFYGTDTQYF. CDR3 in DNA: TGTGCCAGCAGCTTAGGGTTCTATGGCACAGATACGCAGTATTTT.

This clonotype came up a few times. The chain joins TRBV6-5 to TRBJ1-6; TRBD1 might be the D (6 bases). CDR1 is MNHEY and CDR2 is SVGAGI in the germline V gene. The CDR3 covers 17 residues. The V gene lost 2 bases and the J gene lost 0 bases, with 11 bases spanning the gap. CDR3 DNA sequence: TGTGCCAGCAGTTACCAAGGGGGGAGCTCCTATAATTCACCCCTCCACTTT. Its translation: CASSYQGGSSYNSPLHF.